The rows below give T cell receptor beta chains drawn from one sample of a study of PD-1 blockade in classical Hodgkin lymphoma. Measured with immunoSEQ multiplex PCR; TCRdb has only the in-frame clones, and not every one. The data show approximately 20,000 clones, 88% seen once. The material sequenced was CD8+ T cells from blood, taken before the fourth cycle of nivolumab. The receptors were sampled from a human donor with classical Hodgkin lymphoma. Both conserved end residues are part of each CDR3. D genes are given only for firm matches.

v_gene,d_gene,CDR3aa
TRBV28,-,CASSSRQENTGELFF
TRBV10-3,-,CAISDLPGSREKLFF
TRBV30,-,CAWRDWGGWGYTF
TRBV15,TRBD2,CATSKGTSGNTDTQYF
TRBV9,TRBD1,CASSLGQGRSTDTQYF
TRBV6-1,TRBD2,CASSGLAGGPDTQYF
TRBV6-6,TRBD1,CASRLRQGQETQYF
TRBV28,TRBD2,CASSFLAGAEQFF
TRBV5-8,-,CASSLGRHRQETQYF
TRBV11-3,-,CASSSPGANVLTF